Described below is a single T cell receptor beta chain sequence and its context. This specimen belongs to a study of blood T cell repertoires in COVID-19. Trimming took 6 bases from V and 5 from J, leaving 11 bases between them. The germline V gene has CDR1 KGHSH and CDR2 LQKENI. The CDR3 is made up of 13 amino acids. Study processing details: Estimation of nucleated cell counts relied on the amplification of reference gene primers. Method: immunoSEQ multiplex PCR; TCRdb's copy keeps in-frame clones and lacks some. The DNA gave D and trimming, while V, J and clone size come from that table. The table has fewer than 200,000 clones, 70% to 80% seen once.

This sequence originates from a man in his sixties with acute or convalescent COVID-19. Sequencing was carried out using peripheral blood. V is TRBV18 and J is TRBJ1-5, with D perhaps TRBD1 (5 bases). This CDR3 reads CASSQATDQPQHF. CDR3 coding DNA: TGTGCCAGCTCCCAAGCGACAGATCAGCCCCAGCATTTT.